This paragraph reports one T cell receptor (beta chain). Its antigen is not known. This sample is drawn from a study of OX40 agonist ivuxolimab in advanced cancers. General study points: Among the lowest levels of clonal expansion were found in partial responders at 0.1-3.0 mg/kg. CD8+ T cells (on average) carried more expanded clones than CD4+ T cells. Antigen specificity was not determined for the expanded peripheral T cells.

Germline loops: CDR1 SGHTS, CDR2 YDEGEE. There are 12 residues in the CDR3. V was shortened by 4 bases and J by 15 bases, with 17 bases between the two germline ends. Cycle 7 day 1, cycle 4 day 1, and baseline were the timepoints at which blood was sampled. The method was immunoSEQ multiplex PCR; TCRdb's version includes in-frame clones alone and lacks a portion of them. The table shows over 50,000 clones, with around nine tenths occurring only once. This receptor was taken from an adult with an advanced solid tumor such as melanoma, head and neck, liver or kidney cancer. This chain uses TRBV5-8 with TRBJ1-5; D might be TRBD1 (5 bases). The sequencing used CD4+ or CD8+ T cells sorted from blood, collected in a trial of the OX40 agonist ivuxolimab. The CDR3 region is CASSRRDRVSHF. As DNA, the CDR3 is TGTGCCAGCAGCCGCCGGGACCGGGTTTCGCATTTT.